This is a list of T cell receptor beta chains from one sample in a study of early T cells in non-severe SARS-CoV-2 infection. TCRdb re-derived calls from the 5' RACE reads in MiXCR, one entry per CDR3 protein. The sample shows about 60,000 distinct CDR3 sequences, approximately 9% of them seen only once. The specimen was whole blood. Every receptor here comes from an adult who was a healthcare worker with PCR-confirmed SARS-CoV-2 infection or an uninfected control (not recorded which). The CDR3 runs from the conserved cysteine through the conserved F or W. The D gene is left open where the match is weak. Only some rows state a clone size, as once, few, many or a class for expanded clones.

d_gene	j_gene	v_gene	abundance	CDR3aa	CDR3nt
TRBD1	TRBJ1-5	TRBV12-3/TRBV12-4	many	CASSLQGGNQPQHF	TGTGCCAGCAGTTTGCAGGGGGGCAATCAGCCCCAGCATTTT
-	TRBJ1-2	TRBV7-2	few	CASSLFWTDNYGYTF	TGTGCCAGCAGCTTATTCTGGACAGATAACTATGGCTACACCTTC
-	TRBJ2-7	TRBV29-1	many	CSVGDPSYEQYF	TGCAGCGTTGGCGACCCGAGCTACGAGCAGTACTTC
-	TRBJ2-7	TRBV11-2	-	CASSLDRDYAYEQYF	TGTGCCAGCAGCTTGGACAGGGACTACGCCTACGAGCAGTACTTC
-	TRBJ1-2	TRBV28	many	CASSPPRLGPVGYTF	TGTGCCAGCAGCCCACCAAGACTGGGGCCTGTCGGCTACACCTTC
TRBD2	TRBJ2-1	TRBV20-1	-	CSPASGGLGNEQFF	TGCAGTCCCGCTAGCGGCGGTTTGGGGAATGAGCAGTTCTTC
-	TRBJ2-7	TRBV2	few	CASNPGTYEQYF	TGTGCCAGCAACCCAGGGACCTACGAGCAGTACTTC
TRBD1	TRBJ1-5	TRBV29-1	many	CSVGHRGQPQHF	TGCAGCGTTGGCCACAGGGGTCAGCCCCAGCATTTT
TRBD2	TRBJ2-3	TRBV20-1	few	CSARTSGRALSTQYF	TGCAGTGCTCGGACTAGCGGGAGGGCCCTTAGTACGCAGTATTTT
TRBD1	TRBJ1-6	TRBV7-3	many	CASSTGQGVLPLHF	TGTGCCAGCAGCACGGGACAGGGAGTCTTACCCCTCCACTTT
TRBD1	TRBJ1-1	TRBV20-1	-	CSAPDREEKAFF	TGCAGTGCACCGGACAGGGAAGAAAAAGCTTTCTTT
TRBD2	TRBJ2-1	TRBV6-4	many	CASSYLAGADEQFF	TGTGCCAGCAGTTACCTAGCGGGAGCGGATGAGCAGTTCTTC
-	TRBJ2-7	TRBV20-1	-	CSVKQHEQYF	TGCAGTGTCAAGCAGCACGAGCAGTACTTC
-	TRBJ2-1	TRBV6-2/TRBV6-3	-	CASKLRMGGSYNEQFF	TGTGCCAGCAAATTAAGGATGGGAGGCTCCTACAATGAGCAGTTCTTC
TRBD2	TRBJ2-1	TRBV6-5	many	CASSSGTSGTGGYNEQFF	TGTGCCAGCAGTTCCGGGACTAGCGGGACCGGGGGCTACAATGAGCAGTTCTTC
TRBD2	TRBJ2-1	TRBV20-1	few	CSARAFSGRRNEQFF	TGCAGTGCTAGAGCCTTCAGCGGGAGGCGGAATGAGCAGTTCTTC
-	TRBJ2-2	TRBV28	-	CASSHRGLGELFF	TGTGCCAGCAGTCACAGGGGACTTGGGGAGCTGTTTTTT
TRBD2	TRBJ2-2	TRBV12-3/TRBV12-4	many	CASSLGGGAGELFF	TGTGCCAGCAGTTTAGGCGGGGGGGCCGGGGAGCTGTTTTTT
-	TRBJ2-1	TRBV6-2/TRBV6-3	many	CASSYSMAAYNEQFF	TGTGCCAGCAGTTACTCGATGGCAGCCTACAATGAGCAGTTCTTC
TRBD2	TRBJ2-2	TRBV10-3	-	CAISELAATGELFF	TGTGCCATCAGTGAACTAGCGGCCACCGGGGAGCTGTTTTTT
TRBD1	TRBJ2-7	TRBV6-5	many	CASSRQGLPYEQYF	TGTGCCAGCAGCCGACAGGGGTTGCCCTACGAGCAGTACTTC
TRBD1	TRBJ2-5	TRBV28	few	CASSSPHRGEETQYF	TGTGCCAGCAGTTCACCCCACAGGGGGGAGGAGACCCAGTACTTC
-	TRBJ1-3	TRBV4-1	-	CASSQEGLLGNTIYF	TGCGCCAGCAGCCAAGAAGGGCTCTTGGGAAACACCATATATTTT
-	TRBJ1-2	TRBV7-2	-	CASSPERAAHYGYTF	TGTGCCAGCAGCCCCGAGCGAGCAGCTCACTATGGCTACACCTTC
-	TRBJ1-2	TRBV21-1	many	CASSKDFPRTVRGYGYTF	TGTGCCAGCAGCAAAGATTTTCCGAGGACAGTGAGGGGCTATGGCTACACCTTC
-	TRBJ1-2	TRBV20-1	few	CSARRGINYGYTF	TGCAGTGCTAGAAGGGGGATTAACTATGGCTACACCTTC
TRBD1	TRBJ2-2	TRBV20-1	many	CSARDLGTGLTGELFF	TGCAGTGCTAGAGATCTTGGGACAGGGCTCACCGGGGAGCTGTTTTTT
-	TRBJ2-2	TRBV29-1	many	CSVERGKGTGELFF	TGCAGCGTTGAACGGGGGAAGGGCACCGGGGAGCTGTTTTTT
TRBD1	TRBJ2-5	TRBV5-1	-	CASSLGDRAYGETQYF	TGCGCCAGCAGCCTGGGGGACAGGGCGTACGGAGAGACCCAGTACTTC
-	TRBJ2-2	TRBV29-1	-	CSGGGPLVRTPGSCFF	-
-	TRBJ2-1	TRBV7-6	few	CASSLGPGGEQFF	TGTGCCAGCAGCTTAGGGCCTGGGGGTGAGCAGTTCTTC
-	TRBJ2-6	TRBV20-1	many	CSAARGFGANVLTF	TGCAGTGCAGCCAGAGGATTCGGGGCCAACGTCCTGACTTTC
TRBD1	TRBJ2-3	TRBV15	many	CATSKGDRGPTDTQYF	TGTGCCACCAGCAAAGGGGACAGGGGGCCCACAGATACGCAGTATTTT
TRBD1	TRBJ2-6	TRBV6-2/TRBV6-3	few	CASSPTGVGSGANVLTF	TGTGCCAGCAGTCCCACAGGGGTGGGCTCTGGGGCCAACGTCCTGACTTTC
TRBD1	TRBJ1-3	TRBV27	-	CASRTGTGNTIYF	TGTGCCAGCCGGACAGGGACTGGAAACACCATATATTTT
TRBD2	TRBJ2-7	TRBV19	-	CASSIRAGGSYEQYF	TGTGCCAGTAGTATAAGAGCGGGAGGATCCTACGAGCAGTACTTC
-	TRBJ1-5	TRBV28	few	CASSLGGLPSNQPQHF	TGTGCCAGCAGTTTAGGGGGACTGCCTAGCAATCAGCCCCAGCATTTT
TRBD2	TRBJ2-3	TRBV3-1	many	CASSQVTSGSWDTDTQYF	TGTGCCAGCAGCCAAGTGACTAGCGGGAGCTGGGACACAGATACGCAGTATTTT
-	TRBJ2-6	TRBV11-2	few	CAAADSGANVLTF	TGTGCAGCCGCGGACTCTGGGGCCAACGTCCTGACTTTC
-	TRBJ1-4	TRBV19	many	CASSGGRGFNEKLFF	TGTGCCAGTAGTGGGGGACGCGGCTTTAATGAAAAACTGTTTTTT
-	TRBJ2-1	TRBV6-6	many	CASSQNPSPHYNEQFF	TGTGCCAGCAGCCAAAACCCTAGCCCCCACTACAATGAGCAGTTCTTC
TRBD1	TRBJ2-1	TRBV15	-	CATSRGGQGFGQFF	TGTGCCACCAGCAGGGGAGGACAGGGGTTCGGGCAGTTCTTC
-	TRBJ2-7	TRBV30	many	CAANLWGALYEQYF	TGTGCCGCTAACCTATGGGGAGCCTTATACGAGCAGTACTTC
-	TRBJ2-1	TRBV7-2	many	CASSLVPRRPNEQFF	TGTGCCAGCAGCTTAGTCCCGCGTCGACCCAATGAGCAGTTCTTC
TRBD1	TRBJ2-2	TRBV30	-	CAGGQGRTGELFF	TGTGCCGGGGGACAGGGGAGGACCGGGGAGCTGTTTTTT
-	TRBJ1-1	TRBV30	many	CAWSRPNTEAFF	TGTGCCTGGAGTCGACCGAACACTGAAGCTTTCTTT
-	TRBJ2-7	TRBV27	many	CASSLQGRRPYEQYF	TGTGCCAGCAGTTTACAGGGCCGTAGACCCTACGAGCAGTACTTC
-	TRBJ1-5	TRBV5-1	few	CASSSGEGMNQPQHF	TGCGCCAGCAGCTCCGGGGAGGGGATGAATCAGCCCCAGCATTTT